A selection of T cell receptor beta chains follows, all from one sample in a study of T cells in Graves' hyperthyroidism and ophthalmopathy. TCRdb reprocessed the multiplex PCR reads via MiXCR and lists one record per CDR3 protein. There are a few hundred thousand distinct CDR3 sequences in the sample; around a fifth occur only once, and approximately 35% lies in the top ten. Source material: blood. The receptors were sampled from a man between 45 and 60 years old with Graves' ophthalmopathy. CDR3s include the opening cysteine and the closing phenylalanine or tryptophan. D genes are given only for firm matches. The size entry is marked missing in some rows and otherwise reads once, few, many or a size class.

>TRBJ2-1|many|TRBV5-1|16|.
CASSLEGGGEGGEQFF
TGCGCCAGCAGCTTGGAAGGGGGCGGAGAGGGGGGTGAGCAGTTCTTC
>TRBJ1-2|.|TRBV5-1|14|TRBD1
CASSLGGQGMGYTF
TGCGCCAGCAGCTTGGGGGGACAGGGGATGGGCTACACCTTC
>TRBJ2-7|many|TRBV7-9|14|TRBD1
CASSLQGRGYEQYF
TGTGCCAGCAGCTTACAGGGCAGGGGGTACGAGCAGTACTTC
>TRBJ2-3|few|TRBV7-9|16|TRBD1
CASSLDRDPTRDTQYF
TGTGCCAGCAGCTTGGACAGGGACCCAACCAGAGATACGCAGTATTTT
>TRBJ2-1|.|TRBV11-2|15|TRBD1
CASSIRQGFDDEQFF
TGTGCCAGCAGCATACGACAGGGCTTCGACGATGAGCAGTTCTTC
>TRBJ2-3|.|TRBV7-3|13|.
CASSVRLADTQYF
TGTGCCAGCAGCGTAAGACTAGCAGATACGCAGTATTTT
>TRBJ2-4|few|TRBV7-8|14|.
CASSRGVDWNIQYF
TGTGCCAGCAGCCGCGGTGTCGACTGGAACATTCAGTACTTC
>TRBJ2-7|few|TRBV28|13|.
CASRRTSSYEQYF
TGTGCCAGCCGCCGGACGAGCTCCTACGAGCAGTACTTC
>TRBJ2-1|many|TRBV28|16|.
CASSPWGGTRYNEQFF
TGTGCCAGCAGTCCCTGGGGGGGCACAAGGTACAATGAGCAGTTCTTC
>TRBJ2-7|few|TRBV12-3/TRBV12-4|14|.
CASSSREFGYEQYF
TGTGCCAGCAGTTCTCGGGAGTTTGGCTACGAGCAGTACTTC
>TRBJ1-1|.|TRBV9|16|.
CASSVGSGAGNTEAFF
TGTGCCAGCAGCGTAGGTTCTGGGGCAGGGAACACTGAAGCTTTCTTT
>TRBJ2-7|many|TRBV28|15|TRBD1
CASSLSGGSLYEQYF
TGTGCCAGCAGTTTATCAGGGGGCTCCCTCTACGAGCAGTACTTC
>TRBJ2-1|.|TRBV28|11|.
CAGGAVAEQFF
TGTGCCGGAGGGGCGGTCGCCGAGCAGTTCTTC
>TRBJ2-7|few|TRBV12-3/TRBV12-4|15|TRBD1
CASSSISGQAVEQYF
TGTGCCAGCAGTTCAATTTCGGGACAGGCTGTCGAGCAGTACTTC
>TRBJ2-4|few|TRBV11-2|12|.
CASSSGRDIQYF
TGTGCCAGCAGCTCGGGACGGGACATTCAGTACTTC
>TRBJ2-3|.|TRBV14|15|.
CASSQDELGLDTQYF
TGTGCCAGCAGCCAAGACGAACTTGGGTTAGATACGCAGTATTTT
>TRBJ2-1|many|TRBV2|14|TRBD2
CASGLAGVRNEQFF
TGTGCCAGCGGACTAGCGGGAGTGCGCAATGAGCAGTTCTTC
>TRBJ2-1|.|TRBV9|14|TRBD2
CASSVGLAPNEQFF
TGTGCCAGCAGCGTAGGACTAGCCCCTAATGAGCAGTTCTTC
>TRBJ2-7|many|TRBV7-9|19|TRBD2
CASRLRGPGLAGGPDEQYF
TGTGCCAGCAGACTTAGAGGTCCGGGACTAGCGGGAGGGCCAGACGAGCAGTACTTC
>TRBJ2-1|many|TRBV11-3|13|TRBD1
CASSLRQGNEQFF
TGTGCCAGCAGCTTAAGACAGGGCAATGAGCAGTTCTTC
>TRBJ1-1|.|TRBV9|15|.
CASSPRALVATEAFF
TGTGCCAGCAGCCCAAGGGCTTTGGTGGCCACTGAAGCTTTCTTT
>TRBJ2-3|few|TRBV28|17|TRBD1
CASSFPPQGPRTDTQYF
TGTGCCAGCAGTTTTCCCCCACAGGGGCCGCGCACAGATACGCAGTATTTT
>TRBJ2-5|many|TRBV28|13|TRBD2
CATRLAGQETQYF
TGTGCCACCCGTCTAGCGGGCCAAGAGACCCAGTACTTC
>TRBJ1-2|many|TRBV28|12|.
CASSLLGYGYTF
TGTGCCAGCAGTTTATTGGGGTATGGCTACACCTTC
>TRBJ1-1|few|TRBV25-1|11|.
CASSELTEAFF
TGTGCCAGCAGTGAACTCACTGAAGCTTTCTTT
>TRBJ1-6|few|TRBV5-8|14|.
CASSLGTYNSPLHF
TGTGCCAGCAGCTTAGGCACTTATAATTCACCCCTCCACTTT
>TRBJ2-7|.|TRBV5-6|13|.
CASSSAGTLEQYF
TGTGCCAGCAGCTCCGCCGGGACTCTGGAGCAGTACTTC
>TRBJ2-1|.|TRBV5-6|14|.
CASSLVGASYEQFF
TGTGCCAGCAGCTTGGTCGGGGCTAGTTATGAGCAGTTCTTC
>TRBJ1-5|many|TRBV28|16|.
CASSSTTGHNNQPQHF
TGTGCCAGCAGTTCGACGACCGGGCATAACAATCAGCCCCAGCATTTT
>TRBJ2-3|few|TRBV7-8|16|TRBD2
CASIEGLAGVEDTQYF
TGTGCCAGCATCGAAGGACTAGCGGGAGTGGAGGATACGCAGTATTTT
>TRBJ2-1|many|TRBV28|12|.
CASSLTIEEQFF
TGTGCCAGCAGCTTAACGATTGAGGAGCAGTTCTTC
>TRBJ2-7|few|TRBV5-8|14|.
CASSPIQGSYEQYF
TGTGCCAGCAGCCCTATACAAGGCTCCTACGAGCAGTACTTC
>TRBJ1-1|.|TRBV2|13|.
CASSVGAHTEAFF
TGTGCCAGCAGTGTAGGGGCGCACACTGAAGCTTTCTTT
>TRBJ1-5|.|TRBV6-1|12|.
CASGSEGRPQHF
TGTGCCAGCGGCTCGGAGGGAAGGCCCCAGCATTTT
>TRBJ2-7|many|TRBV20-1|15|.
CSARLPGREAYEQYF
TGCAGTGCTAGACTACCCGGGAGAGAAGCCTACGAGCAGTACTTC
>TRBJ1-2|.|TRBV6-5|12|.
CASSYGPYGYTF
TGTGCCAGCAGTTACGGGCCTTATGGCTACACCTTC